This T cell receptor (beta chain) came from a study of blood T cell repertoires in COVID-19. V was clipped by 5 bases and J by 6 bases; unmatched bases: 12. The CDR3 sequence is 15 residues long. Germline lookup yields CDR1 MDHEN and CDR2 SYDVKM. Produced via immunoSEQ multiplex PCR; TCRdb's table is partial and in-frame only. Of 91,000 or so clones detected, more than 75% appear once; the ten largest clones hold about 7%. Sequences were obtained from peripheral blood. J is TRBJ1-2 and V is TRBV28, with TRBD1 matching 7 bases. The sequence was collected from a man over 45 with active or convalescent COVID-19. The CDR3 sequence is CASSPSGTEIHGYTF. The CDR3 nucleotides are TGTGCCAGCAGTCCCTCCGGGACAGAAATTCATGGCTACACCTTC.